Below, one TCR beta chain is given with its context. Germline CDR1 and CDR2: LNHDA and SQIVND (reference sequence). V was pared by 5 bases and J by 3 bases, with 10 bases between. There are 13 residues in the CDR3. The assay was immunoSEQ multiplex PCR, and TCRdb's table has in-frame clones only and misses some. The sample lists 60,000 to 85,000 clones, about four fifths occurring once. This entry belongs to a study of OX40 agonist ivuxolimab in advanced cancers. The J gene is TRBJ1-1, the V gene TRBV19; D perhaps matches TRBD1 (5 bases). The material was CD4+ or CD8+ T cells sorted from blood, obtained in a trial of the OX40 agonist ivuxolimab. The sequence derives from an adult with an advanced solid tumor such as melanoma, head and neck, liver or kidney cancer. The CDR3 DNA is TGTGCCAGTAGTTCCGGACACTACACTGAAGCTTTCTTT. Translating gives CASSSGHYTEAFF. Full variable domain (remainder filled in from reference TRBV19 and TRBJ1-1): DGGITQSPKYLFRKEGQNVTLSCEQNLNHDAMYWYRQDPGQGLRLIYYSQIVNDFQKGDIAEGYSVSREKKESFPLTVTSAQKNPTAFYLCASSSGHYTEAFFGQGTRLTVV.